This TCR beta chain was profiled in a study of T cell responses to AZD1222 COVID-19 vaccine. Germline CDR1 SGHRS, CDR2 YFSETQ. This CDR3 region has 16 residues. Unmatched junction bases numbered 7, after V lost 2 bases and J lost 1 base. Clones were sequenced by immunoSEQ multiplex PCR, and TCRdb holds only the in-frame ones, with some missing. The data hold about 150,000 clones, with more than 90% observed a single time. The clonotype was recovered from an adult who received the AZD1222 COVID-19 vaccine. Sequencing was performed on peripheral blood, taken 28 days after the second AZD1222 dose. This chain joins TRBV5-1 and TRBJ2-7, with 9 nucleotides matching TRBD2. The CDR3 reads CASSLGGRGRSYEQYF. The CDR3 nucleotides are TGCGCCAGCAGCTTAGGCGGGAGGGGTCGGTCCTACGAGCAGTACTTC.